This T cell receptor beta chain was recovered during a study of immune characterization of retroperitoneal liposarcoma. This CDR3 comprises 13 residues. With 6 bases clipped from V and 0 bases from J, the junction kept 0 bases outside the gene matches. The germline V gene has CDR1 MNHNS and CDR2 SASEGT. TCRdb re-called the PCR reads through MiXCR, storing one row per CDR3 protein. The table lists a few thousand distinct CDR3 sequences, 40% to 50% of them singletons. Sequenced material: tumor tissue. This receptor was identified in a male donor with retroperitoneal liposarcoma. This chain links TRBV6-1 with TRBJ1-1, with 8 bases aligning to TRBD1. CDR3 amino acids: CASRTGVNTEAFF. The CDR3 DNA reads as TGTGCCAGCAGGACAGGGGTGAACACTGAAGCTTTCTTT.